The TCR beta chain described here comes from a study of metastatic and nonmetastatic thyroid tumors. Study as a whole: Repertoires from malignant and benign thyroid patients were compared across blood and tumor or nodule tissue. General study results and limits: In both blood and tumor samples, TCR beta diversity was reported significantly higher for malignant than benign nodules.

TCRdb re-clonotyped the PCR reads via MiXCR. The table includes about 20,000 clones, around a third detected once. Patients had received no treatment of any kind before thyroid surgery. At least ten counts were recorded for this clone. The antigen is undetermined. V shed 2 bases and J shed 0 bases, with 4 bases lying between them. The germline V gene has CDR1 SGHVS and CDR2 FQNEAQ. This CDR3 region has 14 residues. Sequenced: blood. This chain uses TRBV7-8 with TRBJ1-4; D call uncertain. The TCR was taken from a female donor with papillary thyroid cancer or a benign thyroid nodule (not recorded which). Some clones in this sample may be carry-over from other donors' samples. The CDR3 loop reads CASSLFATNEKLFF. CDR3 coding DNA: TGTGCCAGCAGCTTATTTGCAACTAATGAAAAACTGTTTTTT.